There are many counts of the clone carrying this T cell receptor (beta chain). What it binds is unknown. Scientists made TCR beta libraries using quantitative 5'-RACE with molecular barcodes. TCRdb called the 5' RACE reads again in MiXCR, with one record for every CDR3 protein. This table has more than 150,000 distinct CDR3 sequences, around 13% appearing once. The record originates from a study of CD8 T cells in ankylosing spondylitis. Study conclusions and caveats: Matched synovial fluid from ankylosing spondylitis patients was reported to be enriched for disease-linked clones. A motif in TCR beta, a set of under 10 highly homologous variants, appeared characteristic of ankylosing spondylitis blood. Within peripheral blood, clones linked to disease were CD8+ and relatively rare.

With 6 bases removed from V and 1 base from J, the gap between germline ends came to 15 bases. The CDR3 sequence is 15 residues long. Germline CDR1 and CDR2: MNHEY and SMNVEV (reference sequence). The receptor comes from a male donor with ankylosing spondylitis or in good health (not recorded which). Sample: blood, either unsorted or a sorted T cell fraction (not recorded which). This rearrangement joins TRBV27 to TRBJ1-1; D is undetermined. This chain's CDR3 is CASSLSRGGNTEAFF. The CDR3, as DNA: TGTGCCAGCAGCCTTAGTAGAGGTGGGAACACTGAAGCTTTCTTT.